The source of this T cell receptor beta chain is a study of blood T cell repertoires in COVID-19. Background on the study: Specimens from acute and convalescent COVID-19 originated in the United States, Italy and Spain.

Germline assignment: CDR1 GTSNPN and CDR2 SVGIG (reference sequence). This CDR3 has 15 residues. J was trimmed by 8 bases and V by 0 bases; bases with no gene match: 8. Authors' processing steps: Amplification of reference gene primers provided the estimated nucleated cell counts. The repertoire was sequenced with immunoSEQ multiplex PCR; TCRdb's copy has only in-frame clones and lacks some. V and J calls and clone size are those listed in that table; D and trimming were worked out from the DNA. This table has fewer than 250,000 clones, about 91% appearing once. Participants, roughly 18 to 90 years old, spanned under 25 US areas.

Material for sequencing was PBMCs or T cells enriched from blood (not recorded which). The rearrangement links TRBV30 to TRBJ1-2, with 11 bases identical to TRBD1. This TCR was sampled from a woman in her twenties or thirties with acute COVID-19. The chain's CDR3 is CAWSVLGTGGGGYTF. DNA of the CDR3: TGTGCCTGGAGTGTTCTAGGGACAGGGGGGGGCGGCTACACCTTC.